This T cell receptor beta chain derives from a study of blood T cells in healthy people across ages. Study overall: About one barcoded beta molecule per two T cells was captured by template switching.

Per germline, CDR1 LGHNA and CDR2 YSLEER. V was shortened by 4 bases and J by 9 bases, with 11 bases between the two germline ends. The CDR3 is 12 residues long. Individuals who donated were healthy Caucasians from Russia aged about 6 to 100. For the second PCR, which ran for about 7 to 12 cycles, a sample-barcoded 5' primer and a J-beta primer mix were used. Tags on each cDNA molecule came from a template-switch adaptor with 12 random nucleotides. Every sample gave at least 2.5 million paired-end reads containing CDR3. TCRdb called the 5' RACE reads again in MiXCR, with one record for every CDR3 protein. The profile covers fewer than 750,000 distinct CDR3 sequences, with under 65% appearing a single time and roughly 13% taken by the ten largest.

The V and J genes are TRBV4-3 and TRBJ2-3; TRBD2 might be the D (5 bases). The specimen was blood. The TCR comes from an elderly woman in good health. CDR3 coding DNA: TGCGCCAGCAGCCGAGAGGGTGCCACGCAGTATTTT. The encoded protein is CASSREGATQYF.